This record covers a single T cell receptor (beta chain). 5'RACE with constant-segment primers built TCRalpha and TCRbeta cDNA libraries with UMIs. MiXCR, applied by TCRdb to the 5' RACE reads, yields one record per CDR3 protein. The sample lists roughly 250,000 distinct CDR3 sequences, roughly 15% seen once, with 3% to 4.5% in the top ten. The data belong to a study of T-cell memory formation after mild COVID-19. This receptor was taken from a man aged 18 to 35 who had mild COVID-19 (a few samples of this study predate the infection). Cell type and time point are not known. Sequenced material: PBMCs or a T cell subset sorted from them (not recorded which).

CDR3 region: CSARALGQINQPQHF. For the CDR3, the DNA is TGCAGTGCTAGAGCCCTAGGACAGATCAATCAGCCCCAGCATTTT. This chain uses TRBV20-1 with TRBJ1-5, with a weak D call TRBD1 (6 bases). The CDR3 spans 15 residues. V shed 1 base and J shed 3 bases, with 13 bases lying between them. Germline V lookup: CDR1 DFQATT, CDR2 SNEGSKA (reference sequence).